These T cell receptor beta chains were read from a single sample in a study of T-cell reconstitution after alpha-beta-depleted transplantation in children. One entry per CDR3 protein results from TCRdb running MiXCR on the PCR reads. This table holds 350,000 to 450,000 distinct CDR3 sequences, 20% found once. The sample in question was PBMCs from the stem cell graft donor, obtained from the stem cell graft. The receptors here all came from a human donor who donated a stem cell graft to a child with acute myeloid leukemia. Each CDR3 is given with its conserved first and last residue. The D gene is left open where the match is weak. The listing skips clone size in some rows; elsewhere it reads once, few, many or a size class.

D gene: NA; V gene: TRBV7-2; J gene: TRBJ2-1; clone size: NA; CDR3 protein: CASSLVSLLSNEQFF; CDR3 DNA: TGTGCCAGCAGCTTAGTCAGTTTACTGAGCAATGAGCAGTTCTTC
D gene: TRBD2; V gene: TRBV5-1; J gene: TRBJ2-1; clone size: few; CDR3 protein: CASSLVAGLYNEQFF; CDR3 DNA: TGCGCCAGCAGCTTGGTAGCGGGACTCTACAATGAGCAGTTCTTC
D gene: TRBD1; V gene: TRBV6-1; J gene: TRBJ2-2; clone size: NA; CDR3 protein: CASNKQGSDTGELFF; CDR3 DNA: TGTGCCAGCAACAAACAGGGGTCGGACACCGGGGAGCTGTTTTTT
D gene: TRBD2; V gene: TRBV7-2; J gene: TRBJ2-1; clone size: once; CDR3 protein: CASSPPGLAQNNEQFF; CDR3 DNA: TGTGCCAGCAGCCCGCCGGGACTAGCCCAGAACAATGAGCAGTTCTTC
D gene: NA; V gene: TRBV20-1; J gene: TRBJ2-1; clone size: few; CDR3 protein: CSAGRDSYNEQFF; CDR3 DNA: TGCAGTGCCGGGCGGGACTCCTACAATGAGCAGTTCTTC
D gene: NA; V gene: TRBV12-3/TRBV12-4; J gene: TRBJ2-7; clone size: many; CDR3 protein: CASSLRTVTYEQYF; CDR3 DNA: TGTGCCAGCAGCCTCCGGACGGTAACCTACGAGCAGTACTTC
D gene: TRBD2; V gene: TRBV6-1; J gene: TRBJ2-1; clone size: few; CDR3 protein: CASSEKAGGRSYNEQFF; CDR3 DNA: TGTGCCAGCAGTGAAAAAGCGGGAGGACGCTCCTACAATGAGCAGTTCTTC
D gene: TRBD1; V gene: TRBV7-9; J gene: TRBJ1-1; clone size: NA; CDR3 protein: CATGTGKSTEAFF; CDR3 DNA: TGTGCCACCGGGACAGGGAAGTCCACTGAAGCTTTCTTT
D gene: TRBD2; V gene: TRBV10-3; J gene: TRBJ2-5; clone size: NA; CDR3 protein: CAISEGSSGRIGETQYF; CDR3 DNA: TGTGCCATCAGTGAGGGGTCTAGCGGGAGGATCGGAGAGACCCAGTACTTC
D gene: NA; V gene: TRBV7-2; J gene: TRBJ2-6; clone size: few; CDR3 protein: CASSLVRGRGNVLTF; CDR3 DNA: TGTGCCAGCAGCTTAGTTCGGGGGCGGGGCAACGTCCTGACTTTC
D gene: TRBD2; V gene: TRBV7-2; J gene: TRBJ2-3; clone size: NA; CDR3 protein: CASSLSSGRAMDTQYF; CDR3 DNA: TGTGCCAGCAGCTTGAGTAGCGGGAGGGCAATGGATACGCAGTATTTT
D gene: TRBD2; V gene: TRBV12-3/TRBV12-4; J gene: TRBJ2-1; clone size: NA; CDR3 protein: CASSPAGAGVNNEQFF; CDR3 DNA: TGTGCCAGCAGTCCTGCCGGGGCGGGAGTGAACAATGAGCAGTTCTTC
D gene: TRBD1; V gene: TRBV12-3/TRBV12-4; J gene: TRBJ1-1; clone size: many; CDR3 protein: CASRPRPGTGYTEAFF; CDR3 DNA: TGTGCCAGCAGGCCCAGGCCCGGGACAGGGTACACTGAAGCTTTCTTT
D gene: TRBD2; V gene: TRBV4-1; J gene: TRBJ2-1; clone size: NA; CDR3 protein: CASSQMSGNYNEQFF; CDR3 DNA: TGCGCCAGCAGCCAAATGAGCGGGAACTACAATGAGCAGTTCTTC
D gene: TRBD2; V gene: TRBV4-1; J gene: TRBJ2-5; clone size: NA; CDR3 protein: CASSQELQTSGPKETQYF; CDR3 DNA: TGCGCCAGCAGCCAAGAGTTGCAGACTAGCGGACCCAAAGAGACCCAGTACTTC
D gene: NA; V gene: TRBV5-1; J gene: TRBJ2-4; clone size: NA; CDR3 protein: CASSLAPVGKNIQYF; CDR3 DNA: TGCGCCAGCAGCTTGGCGCCAGTCGGCAAAAACATTCAGTACTTC
D gene: TRBD1; V gene: TRBV27; J gene: TRBJ2-1; clone size: NA; CDR3 protein: CASSLLGQGGYNEQFF; CDR3 DNA: TGTGCCAGCAGTTTACTCGGACAGGGGGGGTACAATGAGCAGTTCTTC
D gene: NA; V gene: TRBV10-3; J gene: TRBJ2-5; clone size: many; CDR3 protein: CAISDKDRKETQYF; CDR3 DNA: TGTGCCATCAGTGATAAAGACCGTAAAGAGACCCAGTACTTC
D gene: NA; V gene: TRBV20-1; J gene: TRBJ1-1; clone size: many; CDR3 protein: CSARDVLRQVAEAFF; CDR3 DNA: TGCAGTGCTAGAGATGTCCTGCGACAGGTAGCTGAAGCTTTCTTT
D gene: TRBD2; V gene: TRBV28; J gene: TRBJ2-7; clone size: few; CDR3 protein: CASTSGTFSEQYF; CDR3 DNA: TGTGCCAGCACTAGCGGGACCTTTAGCGAGCAGTACTTC
D gene: NA; V gene: TRBV6-1; J gene: TRBJ1-4; clone size: few; CDR3 protein: CASSGRRPILKKLFF; CDR3 DNA: TGTGCCAGCAGTGGGAGACGTCCAATTCTCAAAAAACTGTTTTTT
D gene: TRBD1; V gene: TRBV6-1; J gene: TRBJ1-5; clone size: NA; CDR3 protein: CASSETGLNQPQHF; CDR3 DNA: TGTGCCAGCAGTGAGACAGGGCTTAATCAGCCCCAGCATTTT
D gene: TRBD1; V gene: TRBV6-5; J gene: TRBJ2-7; clone size: many; CDR3 protein: CASSWTGPNEQYF; CDR3 DNA: TGTGCCAGCAGCTGGACAGGCCCCAACGAGCAGTACTTC
D gene: NA; V gene: TRBV29-1; J gene: TRBJ2-2; clone size: NA; CDR3 protein: CSVATGMNTGELFF; CDR3 DNA: TGCAGCGTTGCGACGGGGATGAACACCGGGGAGCTGTTTTTT
D gene: TRBD1; V gene: TRBV7-3; J gene: TRBJ2-1; clone size: NA; CDR3 protein: CASSLIGQGSENEQFF; CDR3 DNA: TGTGCCAGCAGCTTAATAGGACAGGGAAGCGAAAATGAGCAGTTCTTC
D gene: NA; V gene: TRBV15; J gene: TRBJ2-1; clone size: few; CDR3 protein: CATSRDVLSYNEQFF; CDR3 DNA: TGTGCCACCAGCAGAGATGTCCTCTCCTACAATGAGCAGTTCTTC
D gene: NA; V gene: TRBV12-3/TRBV12-4; J gene: TRBJ1-3; clone size: NA; CDR3 protein: CASGAFTGSGNTIYF; CDR3 DNA: TGTGCCAGCGGAGCCTTCACGGGCTCTGGAAACACCATATATTTT
D gene: NA; V gene: TRBV12-3/TRBV12-4; J gene: TRBJ2-7; clone size: few; CDR3 protein: CASIPYPPGRNHEQYF; CDR3 DNA: TGTGCCAGCATCCCCTACCCCCCGGGCAGGAACCACGAGCAGTACTTC
D gene: TRBD1; V gene: TRBV5-1; J gene: TRBJ2-7; clone size: NA; CDR3 protein: CASSSQHGQGTYEQYF; CDR3 DNA: TGCGCCAGCAGCTCGCAACACGGACAGGGAACCTACGAGCAGTACTTC
D gene: TRBD1; V gene: TRBV7-9; J gene: TRBJ2-1; clone size: many; CDR3 protein: CASSQGQGTYNEQFF; CDR3 DNA: TGTGCCAGCAGCCAAGGACAGGGGACCTACAATGAGCAGTTCTTC
D gene: NA; V gene: TRBV6-5; J gene: TRBJ1-3; clone size: NA; CDR3 protein: CASSSRGGTGNTIYF; CDR3 DNA: TGTGCCAGCAGTTCCCGCGGGGGAACTGGAAACACCATATATTTT
D gene: TRBD2; V gene: TRBV20-1; J gene: TRBJ2-1; clone size: NA; CDR3 protein: CSASASGAPNEQFF; CDR3 DNA: TGCAGTGCTAGCGCTAGCGGGGCCCCCAATGAGCAGTTCTTC
D gene: NA; V gene: TRBV5-1; J gene: TRBJ2-2; clone size: many; CDR3 protein: CASNPIQTNTGELFF; CDR3 DNA: TGCGCCAGCAACCCCATCCAGACGAACACCGGGGAGCTGTTTTTT
D gene: NA; V gene: TRBV2; J gene: TRBJ2-3; clone size: NA; CDR3 protein: CASRGAKDTQYF; CDR3 DNA: TGTGCCAGCAGGGGGGCCAAAGATACGCAGTATTTT
D gene: NA; V gene: TRBV21-1; J gene: TRBJ2-7; clone size: NA; CDR3 protein: CADRDGTYEQYF; CDR3 DNA: TGTGCCGACCGGGACGGAACCTACGAGCAGTACTTC
D gene: TRBD2; V gene: TRBV6-5; J gene: TRBJ2-7; clone size: NA; CDR3 protein: CASSYPTEGGSYEQYF; CDR3 DNA: TGTGCCAGCAGTTACCCCACCGAGGGCGGGAGTTACGAGCAGTACTTC
D gene: NA; V gene: TRBV29-1; J gene: TRBJ2-7; clone size: many; CDR3 protein: CSVRPSELEYF; CDR3 DNA: TGCAGCGTCCGCCCCTCGGAGTTGGAGTACTTC
D gene: TRBD2; V gene: TRBV4-2; J gene: TRBJ2-5; clone size: NA; CDR3 protein: CASSQPHGLADENQETQYF; CDR3 DNA: TGTGCCAGCAGCCAACCTCACGGGCTAGCGGATGAAAACCAAGAGACCCAGTACTTC
D gene: TRBD2; V gene: TRBV28; J gene: TRBJ2-3; clone size: NA; CDR3 protein: CASIPAGGRDTQYF; CDR3 DNA: TGTGCCAGCATCCCAGCGGGAGGTAGGGATACGCAGTATTTT
D gene: TRBD2; V gene: TRBV12-3/TRBV12-4; J gene: TRBJ2-5; clone size: few; CDR3 protein: CASSLGLAGGGETQYF; CDR3 DNA: TGTGCCAGCAGCTTAGGACTAGCGGGAGGGGGAGAGACCCAGTACTTC
D gene: NA; V gene: TRBV6-1; J gene: TRBJ1-5; clone size: NA; CDR3 protein: CASGRGLNQPQHF; CDR3 DNA: TGTGCCAGCGGTCGCGGTCTCAATCAGCCCCAGCATTTT
D gene: NA; V gene: TRBV28; J gene: TRBJ2-7; clone size: NA; CDR3 protein: CASSLGSGARIYEQYF; CDR3 DNA: TGTGCCAGCAGTTTAGGGTCAGGGGCGAGGATTTACGAGCAGTACTTC
D gene: NA; V gene: TRBV5-1; J gene: TRBJ2-1; clone size: NA; CDR3 protein: CASSPRFDEQFF; CDR3 DNA: TGCGCCAGCAGCCCGAGGTTCGATGAGCAGTTCTTC
D gene: TRBD1; V gene: TRBV20-1; J gene: TRBJ2-5; clone size: NA; CDR3 protein: CSARKPGGRETQYF; CDR3 DNA: TGCAGTGCTAGAAAGCCAGGGGGCCGAGAGACCCAGTACTTC
D gene: TRBD2; V gene: TRBV12-3/TRBV12-4; J gene: TRBJ2-1; clone size: many; CDR3 protein: CASSPLAGVYNEQFF; CDR3 DNA: TGTGCCAGCAGTCCTCTAGCGGGAGTATACAATGAGCAGTTCTTC
D gene: NA; V gene: TRBV7-3; J gene: TRBJ1-1; clone size: NA; CDR3 protein: CASSTGKASAFF; CDR3 DNA: TGTGCCAGCAGCACCGGGAAGGCCTCGGCTTTCTTT
D gene: TRBD1; V gene: TRBV29-1; J gene: TRBJ2-7; clone size: many; CDR3 protein: CSVGPRQGSYEQYF; CDR3 DNA: TGCAGCGTTGGACCGAGACAGGGTTCCTACGAGCAGTACTTC
D gene: NA; V gene: TRBV12-3/TRBV12-4; J gene: TRBJ1-2; clone size: few; CDR3 protein: CASAVGPRVAF; CDR3 DNA: TGTGCCAGCGCCGTCGGGCCTCGCGTGGCCTTC
D gene: NA; V gene: TRBV5-1; J gene: TRBJ1-2; clone size: NA; CDR3 protein: CASREESLSGYTF; CDR3 DNA: TGCGCCAGCAGAGAAGAGAGTCTTAGTGGCTACACCTTC